This T cell receptor beta chain was captured in a study of cytomegalovirus exposure and HLA in healthy donors. Study observations and caveats: Earlier findings revealed that most TCR beta V segments proved productive either about 90% or about 30% of the time. Reported findings show TCR beta sequences accurately forecast HLA-A and HLA-B alleles in most subjects.

The CDR3 contains 16 residues. Trimming shortened V by 0 bases and J by 0 bases, and 11 bases separated the two germline ends. Per germline, CDR1 MNHNY and CDR2 SVGAGI (reference sequence). In its sample, this clone was seen a few times. Its specificity is unknown. The PCR ran on 60 Vbeta and 13 Jbeta primers. Some clones are missing from TCRdb's copy, which holds only in-frame ones; the method was immunoSEQ multiplex PCR. The profile shows some 150,000 clones, nearly 80% of them singletons. The sequencing input was PBMCs. The receptor was derived from a male donor in good health and CMV-seronegative. The chain employs TRBV6-6 and TRBJ1-2; a weak D match, TRBD1 (5 bases). The DNA for the CDR3 is TGTGCCAGCAGTTACTCTCAGCAGGGATCTAACTATGGCTACACCTTC. It yields the protein CASSYSQQGSNYGYTF.